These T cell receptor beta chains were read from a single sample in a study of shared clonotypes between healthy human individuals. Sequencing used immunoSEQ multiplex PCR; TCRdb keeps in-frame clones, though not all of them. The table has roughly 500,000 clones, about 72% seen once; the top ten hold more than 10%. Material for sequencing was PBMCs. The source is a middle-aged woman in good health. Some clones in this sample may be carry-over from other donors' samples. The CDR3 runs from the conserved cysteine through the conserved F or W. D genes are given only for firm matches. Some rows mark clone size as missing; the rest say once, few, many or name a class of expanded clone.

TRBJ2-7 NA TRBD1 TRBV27 TGTGCCAGCAGTTTTCGAGGACAGGGGTACGAGCAGTACTTC CASSFRGQGYEQYF
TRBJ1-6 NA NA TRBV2 TGTGCCAGCAGTGTGGGGGATTCACCCCTCCACTTT CASSVGDSPLHF
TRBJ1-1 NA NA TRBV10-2 TGCGCCAGCAGTGAGTCGAGAAACACTGAAGCTTTCTTT CASSESRNTEAFF
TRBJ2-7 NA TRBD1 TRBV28 TGTGCCAGCAGCTCCTCTTGGGGACAGGGGGTCTACGAGCAGTACTTC CASSSSWGQGVYEQYF
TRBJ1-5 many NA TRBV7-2 TGTGCCAGCAGCCTATTAGGTGGCAGGGTGGGTGTACCCCAGCATTTT CASSLLGGRVGVPQHF
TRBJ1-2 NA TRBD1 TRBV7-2 TGTGCCAGCAGCTCCGCCCAGGGGGCGCGGGTCTACACCTTC CASSSAQGARVYTF
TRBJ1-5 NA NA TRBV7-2 TGTGCCAGCAGACCCGACGGCAATCAGCCCCAGCATTTT CASRPDGNQPQHF
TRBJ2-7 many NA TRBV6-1 TGTGCCAGCAGTGAAGAGGAGGGGGCGCATGTCGAGCAGTACTTC CASSEEEGAHVEQYF
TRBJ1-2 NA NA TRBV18 TGTGCCAGCTCACCCGACGGAATTAACTATGGCTACACCTTC CASSPDGINYGYTF
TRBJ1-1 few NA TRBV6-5 TGTGCCAGCAGGCTGGAAGCTTTGAACACTGAAGCTTTCTTT CASRLEALNTEAFF
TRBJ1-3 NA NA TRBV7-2 TGTGCCAGCAGCTTAGGTCCCGGGAGCTCTGGAAACACCATATATTTT CASSLGPGSSGNTIYF
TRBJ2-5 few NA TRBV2 TGTGCCAGCAGTGCAGGGTTAGGAGAGACCCAGTACTTC CASSAGLGETQYF
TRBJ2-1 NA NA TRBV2 TGTGCCAGCGCTGCGAGAGGGTGGGATGAGCAGTTCTTC CASAARGWDEQFF
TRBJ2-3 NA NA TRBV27 TGTGCCAGCAGTTCACAAAGGGACTTCCCCACGGATACGCAGTATTTT CASSSQRDFPTDTQYF
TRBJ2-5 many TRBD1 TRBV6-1 TGTGCCAGCAGTGAAATCGGGACAGGGGCAGAGACCCAGTACTTC CASSEIGTGAETQYF
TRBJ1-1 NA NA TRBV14 TGTGCCAGCAGCCCTAACCCAGGGAACACTGAAGCTTTCTTT CASSPNPGNTEAFF
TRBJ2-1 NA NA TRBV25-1 TGTGCCAGCAGTGAATTTGGGTCCAATGAGCAGTTCTTC CASSEFGSNEQFF
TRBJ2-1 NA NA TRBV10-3 TGTGCCATCAGTGTACGAGATCCTACCTACAATGAGCAGTTCTTC CAISVRDPTYNEQFF
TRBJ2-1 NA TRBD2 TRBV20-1 TGCAGCGGAACGGGAGGTAATGAGCAGTTCTTC CSGTGGNEQFF
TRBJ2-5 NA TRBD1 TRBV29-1 TGCAGCGTTGAGGGGGGGACAGGGAGCCAAGAGACCCAGTACTTC CSVEGGTGSQETQYF
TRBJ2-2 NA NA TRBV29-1 TGCAGCGTTGCACAGCCCTCGAACACCGGGGAGCTGTTTTTT CSVAQPSNTGELFF
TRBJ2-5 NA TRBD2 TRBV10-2 TGCGCCGGCAGGTTTAGCGGGGGACAAGAGACCCAGTACTTC CAGRFSGGQETQYF
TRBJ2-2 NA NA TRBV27 TGTGCCAGCAGTCCCCAGGGTAGAACGAACACCGGGGAGCTGTTTTTT CASSPQGRTNTGELFF